The clone carrying this T cell receptor beta chain turned up a few times. The target antigen is unknown. From the RT-PCR reads, TCRdb called clonotypes with MiXCR, one entry per CDR3 protein. This table holds 650,000 to 800,000 distinct CDR3 sequences, roughly 18% found once. Germline V gene data show CDR1 as MDHEN and CDR2 as SYDVKM. The CDR3 spans 16 residues. Unmatched junction bases numbered 9, after V lost 6 bases and J lost 5 bases. This entry belongs to a study of response to subunit inactivated influenza vaccine. Findings and limits, study-wide: It was suggested by the authors that few new T cells are recruited by each seasonal influenza vaccination.

Specimen: PBMCs from blood, collected roughly 5 days after vaccination. V and J are TRBV28 and TRBJ2-2, with 10 bases matching TRBD2. The clonotype was recovered from a man aged 50 to 60 who received an inactivated influenza vaccine. The CDR3, as DNA: TGTGCCAGCAGCCCTGATCTAGCGGGGGCAACCGGGGAGCTGTTTTTT. Protein: CASSPDLAGATGELFF.